The 19 T cell receptor beta chains in this list originate from one sample, sequenced in a study of T cells in Graves' hyperthyroidism and ophthalmopathy. Researchers amplified the TCR beta CDR3 regions from RNA transcripts. Using the HTBI primer set, a first-round RT-PCR was run on the TCR CDR3. One entry per CDR3 protein results from TCRdb running MiXCR on the multiplex PCR reads. The repertoire holds more than 500,000 distinct CDR3 sequences, with around 45% as singletons. The sequencing sample was made of peripheral blood or thyroid tissue (not recorded which). The receptors were gathered from an adult woman with Graves' disease, either hyperthyroidism or ophthalmopathy (not recorded which).

This clonotype was seen repeatedly, ten times or more. The rearrangement joins TRBV7-9 to TRBJ2-7, with unresolved D. The CDR3 spans 13 residues. V was cut by 6 bases and J by 0 bases, with 9 bases left in between. Germline loops: CDR1 SEHNR, CDR2 FQNEAQ (reference sequence). DNA for the CDR3: TGTGCCAGCAGTTTGACAACCTCCTACGAGCAGTACTTC. It encodes CASSLTTSYEQYF.

There are a few counts of this clonotype. The chain employs TRBV29-1 and TRBJ2-7; D is unclear. Germline V gene data show CDR1 as SQVTM and CDR2 as ANQGSEA. The V end was cut by 1 base, the J end by 2 bases, with 12 bases between. This CDR3 is built from 14 residues. The CDR3 reads CSVEGSWPTYEQYF. Written as DNA, the CDR3 is TGCAGCGTTGAAGGAAGCTGGCCAACCTACGAGCAGTACTTC.

This clonotype was picked up a small number of times. This CDR3 is CASSEGSNYGYTF. In nucleotides, the CDR3 is TGTGCCAGCAGTGAGGGGTCTAACTATGGCTACACCTTC. This chain uses TRBV27 with TRBJ1-2, with D tentatively TRBD1 (5 bases). The CDR3 has 13 residues. Trimming removed 5 bases at V and 0 bases at J, with 7 bases between. Germline assignment: CDR1 MNHEY and CDR2 SMNVEV (reference sequence).

There are many counts of this clonotype. This rearrangement joins TRBV28 to TRBJ1-2; D uncertain. This CDR3 comprises 13 residues. CDR1 is MDHEN, CDR2 SYDVKM, per germline. The V end was cut by 6 bases, the J end by 4 bases, with 12 bases between. CDR3 nucleotide sequence: TGTGCCAGCAGCCCACAGCGTTTCTATGGCTACACCTTC. It yields the protein CASSPQRFYGYTF.

This clonotype was picked up many times. This rearrangement joins TRBV19 to TRBJ1-1, with no clear D. V lost 6 bases and J lost 0, with 11 bases in between. The CDR3 covers 14 residues. Looked up from germline, CDR1 is LNHDA and CDR2 is SQIVND (reference sequence). The CDR3 nucleotides read TGTGCCAGTAGGCCCCATGTGATGAACACTGAAGCTTTCTTT. It yields the protein CASRPHVMNTEAFF.

Notes on this clonotype: The junction shows a germline mismatch at one end, possibly a read error. The rearrangement joins TRBV10-3 to TRBJ2-5; the D is unclear. Per the germline V gene, CDR1 is ENHRY and CDR2 is SYGVKD. The CDR3 spans 13 residues. The chain's CDR3 is CATSDGWAETQYF. In DNA form, the CDR3 reads TGTGCCACCAGTGACGGTTGGGCAGAGACCCAGTACTTC.

The chain employs TRBV25-1 and TRBJ1-2, with unresolved D. This CDR3 contains 13 residues. V dropped 7 bases and J dropped 3 bases, with 12 bases sitting between them. Germline V gene data show CDR1 as MGHDK and CDR2 as SYGVNS. CDR3 sequence: CASTSITDYGYTF. CDR3 sequence (DNA): TGTGCCAGCACCTCAATCACGGACTATGGCTACACCTTC.

This chain uses TRBV29-1 with TRBJ1-5; no reliable D call. The ends were cut back, 7 bases at V and 0 bases at J, with 7 bases in the middle. The length of the CDR3 is 12 residues. CDR1 and CDR2 from the germline V gene are SQVTM and ANQGSEA. Here the CDR3 DNA reads TGCAGCGCTGGCTATAGCAATCAGCCCCAGCATTTT. This translates into CSAGYSNQPQHF.

Details on this clonotype: One end of the junction varies from germline; a read error may be responsible. V and J are TRBV7-2 and TRBJ1-4; possible D gene TRBD1, 5 bases. This CDR3 has 15 residues. CDR1 is SGHTA and CDR2 is FQGNSA in the germline V gene. In nucleotides, the CDR3 is TGTGCCAGCAGCCGCCGGGACCGCCTAAATGAAAAACTGCTTTTT. It codes for CASSRRDRLNEKLLF. The full variable domain, completed using reference TRBV7-2 and TRBJ1-4, is GAGVSQSPSNKVTEKGKDVELRCDPISGHTALYWYRQSLGQGLEFLIYFQGNSAPDKSGLPSDRFSAERTGGSVSTLTIQRTQQEDSAVYLCASSRRDRLNEKLLFGSGTQLSVL.

The chain links TRBV15 to TRBJ2-7; maybe TRBD1 (5 bases). The tail of the sequence fits TRBJ2-4 better, so the J call may be wrong. Germline-derived CDR1 and CDR2 are LNHNV and YYDKDF (reference sequence). The CDR3 totals 15 residues. CDR3 in amino acids: CAISQTDLAKNIQYF. CDR3 nucleotides: TGTGCCATCTCTCAGACAGACCTAGCCAAAAACATTCAGTACTTC.

The J gene is TRBJ2-5, the V gene TRBV7-9; D gene unclear. This CDR3 spans 14 amino acids. The V end was cut by 6 bases, the J end by 0 bases, with 11 bases between. Germline loops: CDR1 SEHNR, CDR2 FQNEAQ (reference sequence). CDR3 DNA: TGTGCCAGCAGTCCAGGACGGGACCAAGAGACCCAGTACTTC. It is translated as CASSPGRDQETQYF. The full variable domain, rest sourced from reference TRBV7-9 and TRBJ2-5, is DTGVSQNPRHKITKRGQNVTFRCDPISEHNRLYWYRQTLGQGPEFLTYFQNEAQLEKSRLLSDRFSAERPKGSFSTLEIQRTEQGDSAMYLCASSPGRDQETQYFGPGTRLLVL.

The chain combines TRBV20-1 with TRBJ1-4, with D tentatively TRBD1 (6 bases). Germline lookup yields CDR1 DFQATT and CDR2 SNEGSKA (reference sequence). V was clipped by 4 bases and J by 8 bases, with 11 bases between them. The CDR3 is 12 amino acids. The CDR3 protein is CSATQGREKLFF. The CDR3 region has the DNA TGCAGTGCTACCCAGGGGAGGGAAAAACTGTTTTTT.

As concerns this clonotype: Relative to the germline gene, one junction end is altered; a read error may explain this. This chain's CDR3 is CASSQGYYGYTF. The CDR3 DNA is TGCGCCAGCAGCCAAGGCTACTATGGCTACACCTTC. The V call is TRBV9, the J call TRBJ1-2; the D is unclear. CDR1 SGDLS and CDR2 YYNGEE come from the germline V gene. CDR3 length: 12 amino acids.

This clonotype was observed at least ten times. This chain joins TRBV6-1 and TRBJ1-5; no clear D gene. The CDR3 extends over 13 amino acids. The germline CDR1 and CDR2 sequences are MNHNS and SASEGT. The V end lost 11 bases, the J end lost 0 bases, and 11 bases lay between the germline ends. The CDR3 sequence: CASEFYSNQPQHF. The CDR3 DNA reads as TGTGCCTCAGAGTTCTATAGCAATCAGCCCCAGCATTTT.

Worth noting for this clonotype: At one boundary the junction diverges from the germline segment, which might be a read error. The V call is TRBV5-1, the J call TRBJ1-2; D is undetermined. The V gene's germline CDR1 is SGHRS and CDR2 YFSETQ. There are 14 residues in the CDR3. This chain's CDR3 is CASSPPDPLGGHTF. Written as DNA, the CDR3 is TGCGCCAGCAGCCCACCTGACCCGCTCGGTGGCCACACCTTC.

The chain carries TRBV9 and TRBJ1-2; D call uncertain. Trimming stripped 3 bases from V and 6 bases from J, with 15 bases between. The CDR3 runs 14 residues. The germline CDR1 and CDR2 sequences are SGDLS and YYNGEE. The CDR3 loop reads CASSEAQRNDGYTF. CDR3 nucleotide sequence: TGTGCCAGCAGCGAGGCACAGCGAAACGATGGCTACACCTTC.

The chain employs TRBV20-1 and TRBJ1-2; D not certain. The germline gives CDR1 DFQATT, CDR2 SNEGSKA (reference sequence). CDR3 length: 12 residues. Trimming removed 6 bases at V and 7 bases at J, with 15 bases between. The CDR3 loop is CSASGRVFGYTF. CDR3 nucleotides: TGCAGTGCCTCGGGGAGGGTCTTTGGCTACACCTTC.

This clonotype has just a few counts. The chain recombines TRBV18 with TRBJ1-4; TRBD1 is a possible D gene (6 bases). CDR1 KGHSH and CDR2 LQKENI come from the germline V gene. The CDR3 has 14 residues. Trimming pared 3 bases from V and 4 bases from J, leaving 9 bases between. The CDR3 loop reads CASSPDRVNEKLFF. The CDR3 coding sequence is TGTGCCAGCTCACCGGACAGAGTTAATGAAAAACTGTTTTTT.

This clonotype was detected ten times or more. This chain links TRBV29-1 with TRBJ1-1; no definite D call. Looked up from germline, CDR1 is SQVTM and CDR2 is ANQGSEA. With 0 bases removed from V and 1 base from J, the gap between germline ends came to 9 bases. The CDR3 spans 14 residues. The CDR3 DNA reads TGCAGCGTTGAAGACTTCGGCAGGAACACTGAAGCTTTCTTT. Amino acids: CSVEDFGRNTEAFF.